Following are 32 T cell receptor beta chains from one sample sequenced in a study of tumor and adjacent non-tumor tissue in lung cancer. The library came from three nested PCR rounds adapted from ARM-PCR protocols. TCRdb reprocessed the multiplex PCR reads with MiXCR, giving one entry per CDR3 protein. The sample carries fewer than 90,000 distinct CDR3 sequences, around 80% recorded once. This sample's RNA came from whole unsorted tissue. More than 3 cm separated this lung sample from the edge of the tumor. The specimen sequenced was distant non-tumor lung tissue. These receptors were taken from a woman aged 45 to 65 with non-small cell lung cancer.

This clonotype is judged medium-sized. CDR3 in amino acids: CASSLDRGPYYGYTF. Written as DNA, the CDR3 is TGTGCCAGCAGCTTAGACAGGGGGCCTTACTATGGCTACACCTTC. This rearrangement joins TRBV11-2 to TRBJ1-2; 8 bases align to TRBD1. Germline lookup yields CDR1 SGHAT and CDR2 FQNNGV. After removal of 0 bases from V and 3 bases from J, the junction contained 3 bases not matched to a gene. This CDR3 has 15 residues.

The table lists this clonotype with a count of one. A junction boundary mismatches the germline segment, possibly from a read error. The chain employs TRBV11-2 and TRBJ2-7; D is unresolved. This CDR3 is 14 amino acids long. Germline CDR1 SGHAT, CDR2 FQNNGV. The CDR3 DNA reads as TGTGCCGGCAGCCTGACGGAGACTGCCTACGAGCAGAACTTC. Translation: CAGSLTETAYEQNF.

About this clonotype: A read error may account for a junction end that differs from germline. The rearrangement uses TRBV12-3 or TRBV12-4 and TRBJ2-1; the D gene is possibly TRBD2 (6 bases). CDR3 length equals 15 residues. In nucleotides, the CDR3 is TGTGTCAGCAATTCCTCGGGACTGGGATCTAATGAGGAGTTCTTC. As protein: CVSNSSGLGSNEEFF.

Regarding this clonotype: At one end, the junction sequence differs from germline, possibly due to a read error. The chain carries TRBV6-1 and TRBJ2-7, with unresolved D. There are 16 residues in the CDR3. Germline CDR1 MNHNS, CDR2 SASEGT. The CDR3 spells CASSFWRSLDLDEQYF. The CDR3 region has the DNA TGTGCCAGCTCATTCTGGCGCAGCCTCGATTTGGACGAGCAATACTTC.

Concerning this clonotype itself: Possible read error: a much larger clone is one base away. CDR3 nucleotide sequence: TGTGCCAGCAGGGGGACAGGAGGCTCCTACAATAAGCAGTTCTTC. Its translation is CASRGTGGSYNKQFF. The gene calls are TRBV6-2 or TRBV6-3 and TRBJ2-1; 8 bases match TRBD1. This CDR3 contains 15 residues. Germline-derived CDR1 and CDR2 are MNHEY and SVGEGT.

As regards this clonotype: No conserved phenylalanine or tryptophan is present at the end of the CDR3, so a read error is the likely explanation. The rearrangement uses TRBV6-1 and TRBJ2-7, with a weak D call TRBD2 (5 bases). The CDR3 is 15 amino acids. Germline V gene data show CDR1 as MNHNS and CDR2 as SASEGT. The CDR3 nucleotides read TGTGCCGGCAGTGAAGACTCGGGGAGCTCCTACGAGCAGTACTAC. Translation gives CAGSEDSGSSYEQYY.

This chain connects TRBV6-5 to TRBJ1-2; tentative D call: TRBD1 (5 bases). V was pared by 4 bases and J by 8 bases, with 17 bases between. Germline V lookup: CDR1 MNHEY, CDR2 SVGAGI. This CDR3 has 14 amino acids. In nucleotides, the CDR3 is TGTGCCAGCAGTTGCTCCCCCCCTAGGGGAGGCTACACCTTC. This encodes CASSCSPPRGGYTF.

The CDR3 nucleotides are TGTGCCAGCAGTCCCGGGAGAGGGGACATTCAGCCCCAGCATTTT. It yields the protein CASSPGRGDIQPQHF. V usage is TRBV6-5 and J usage is TRBJ1-5; tentatively, D is TRBD1 (6 bases). Per germline, CDR1 MNHEY and CDR2 SVGAGI. The V and J ends lost 5 bases and 6 bases respectively, with 17 bases between them. The CDR3 length is 15 residues.

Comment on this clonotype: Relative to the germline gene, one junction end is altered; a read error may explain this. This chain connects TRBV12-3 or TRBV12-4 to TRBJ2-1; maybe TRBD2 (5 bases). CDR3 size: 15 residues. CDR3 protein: CASSLELATYNEHFF. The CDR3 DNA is TGTGCCAGCAGTTTGGAGCTAGCAACCTACAATGAGCACTTCTTC.

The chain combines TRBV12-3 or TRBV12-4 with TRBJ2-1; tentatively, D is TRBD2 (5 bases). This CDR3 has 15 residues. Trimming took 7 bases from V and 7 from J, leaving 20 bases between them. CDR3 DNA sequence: TGTGCCAGCAATTCCCAGAGACGGGGATCTAATGAGCAGTTCTTC. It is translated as CASNSQRRGSNEQFF.

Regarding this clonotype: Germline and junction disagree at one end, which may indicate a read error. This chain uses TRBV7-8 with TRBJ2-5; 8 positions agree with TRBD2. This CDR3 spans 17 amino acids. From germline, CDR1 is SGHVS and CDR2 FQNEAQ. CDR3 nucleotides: TGTGCCAGCAGCTTAGACCTGACGGGAGGGTCGGAAGAGACCCAGTATTTC. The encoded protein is CASSLDLTGGSEETQYF.

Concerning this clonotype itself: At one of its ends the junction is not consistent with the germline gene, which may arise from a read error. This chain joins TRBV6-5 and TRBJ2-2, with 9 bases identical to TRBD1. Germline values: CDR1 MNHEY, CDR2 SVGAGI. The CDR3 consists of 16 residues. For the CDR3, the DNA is TGTGTCAGCAGTCGATCTACCGGGACAGGGACCGGGGAGCTGTTTTTT. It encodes CVSSRSTGTGTGELFF.

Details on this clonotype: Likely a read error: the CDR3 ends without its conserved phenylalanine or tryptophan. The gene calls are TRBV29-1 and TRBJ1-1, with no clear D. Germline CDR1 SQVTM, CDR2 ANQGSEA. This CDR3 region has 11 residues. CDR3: CSVDGYTDAFY. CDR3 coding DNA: TGCAGCGTTGACGGATACACTGATGCTTTCTAT.

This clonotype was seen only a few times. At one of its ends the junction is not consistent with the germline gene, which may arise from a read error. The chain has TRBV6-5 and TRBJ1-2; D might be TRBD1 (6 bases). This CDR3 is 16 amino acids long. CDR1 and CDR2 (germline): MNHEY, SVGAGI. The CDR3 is CATIFSGAGANYGYTF. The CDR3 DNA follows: TGTGCCACCATCTTTTCGGGGGCAGGAGCTAATTATGGCTACACCTTC.

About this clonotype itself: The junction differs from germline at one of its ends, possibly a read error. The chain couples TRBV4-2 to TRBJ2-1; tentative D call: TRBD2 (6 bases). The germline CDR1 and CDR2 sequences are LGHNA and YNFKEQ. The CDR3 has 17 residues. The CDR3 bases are TGTGCCAGCAGCCAAGAGGGGGGTGATGGGCCCTACAATGAGCAGTTTTTC. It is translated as CASSQEGGDGPYNEQFF.

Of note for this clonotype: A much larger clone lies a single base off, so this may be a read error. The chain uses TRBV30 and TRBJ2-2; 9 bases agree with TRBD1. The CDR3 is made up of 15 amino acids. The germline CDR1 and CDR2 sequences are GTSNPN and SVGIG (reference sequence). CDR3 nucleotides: TGTGCCTGGACCAACGGGGACAGGGAGACCGTGGAGCTGTTTTTT. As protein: CAWTNGDRETVELFF.

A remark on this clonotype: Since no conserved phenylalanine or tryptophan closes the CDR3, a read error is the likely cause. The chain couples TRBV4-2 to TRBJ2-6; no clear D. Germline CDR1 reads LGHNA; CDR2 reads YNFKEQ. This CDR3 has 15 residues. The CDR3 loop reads CTNSLSRSGANVLTV. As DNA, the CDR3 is TGTACCAACAGCCTCAGTCGCTCTGGGGCCAACGTCCTGACTGTC.

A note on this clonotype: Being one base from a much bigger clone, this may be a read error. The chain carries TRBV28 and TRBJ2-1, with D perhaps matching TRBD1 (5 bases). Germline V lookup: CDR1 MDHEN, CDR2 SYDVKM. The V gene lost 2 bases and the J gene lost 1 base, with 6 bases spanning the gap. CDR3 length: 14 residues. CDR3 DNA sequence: TGTGCCAGCAGTTTAGGGGCTTCCTACAATGAGCAGTTCTTC. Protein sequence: CASSLGASYNEQFF.

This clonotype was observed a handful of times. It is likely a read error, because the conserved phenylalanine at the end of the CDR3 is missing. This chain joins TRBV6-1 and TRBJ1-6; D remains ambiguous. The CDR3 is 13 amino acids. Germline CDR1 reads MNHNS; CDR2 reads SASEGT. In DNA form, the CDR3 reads TGTGCTAGCTCGCGACTGAGTGATTCACCCCTCCACTTA. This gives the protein CASSRLSDSPLHL.

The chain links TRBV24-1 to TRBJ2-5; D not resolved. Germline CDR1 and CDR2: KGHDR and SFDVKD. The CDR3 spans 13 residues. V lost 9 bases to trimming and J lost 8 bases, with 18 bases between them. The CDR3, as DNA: TGTGCCACCGGGTCAGGCTCGAGTGATACCCAGTACTTC. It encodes CATGSGSSDTQYF.

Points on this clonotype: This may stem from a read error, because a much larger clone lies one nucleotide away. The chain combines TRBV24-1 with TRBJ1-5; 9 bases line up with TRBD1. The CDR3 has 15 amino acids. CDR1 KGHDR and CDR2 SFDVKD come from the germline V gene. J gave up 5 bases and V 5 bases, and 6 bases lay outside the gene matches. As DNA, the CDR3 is TGTGCCACCAGTGCCCCGGGACAGGGATATCAGCCCCAGCATTTT. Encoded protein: CATSAPGQGYQPQHF.

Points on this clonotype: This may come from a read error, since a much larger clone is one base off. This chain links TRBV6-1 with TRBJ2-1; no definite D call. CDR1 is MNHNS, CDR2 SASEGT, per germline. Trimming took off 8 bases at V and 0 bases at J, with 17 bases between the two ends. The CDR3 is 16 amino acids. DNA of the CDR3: TGTGCCAGCCGGTCGCTAGTAGAGAGCTCCTACAATGAGCAGTTCTTC. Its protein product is CASRSLVESSYNEQFF.

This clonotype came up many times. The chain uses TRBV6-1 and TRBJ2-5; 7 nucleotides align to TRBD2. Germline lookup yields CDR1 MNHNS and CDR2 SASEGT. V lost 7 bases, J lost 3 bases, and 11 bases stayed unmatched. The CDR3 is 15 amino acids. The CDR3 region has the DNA TGTGCCAGCACCTTCGGACTAGGGGTTGAAGAGACCCAGTACTTC. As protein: CASTFGLGVEETQYF.

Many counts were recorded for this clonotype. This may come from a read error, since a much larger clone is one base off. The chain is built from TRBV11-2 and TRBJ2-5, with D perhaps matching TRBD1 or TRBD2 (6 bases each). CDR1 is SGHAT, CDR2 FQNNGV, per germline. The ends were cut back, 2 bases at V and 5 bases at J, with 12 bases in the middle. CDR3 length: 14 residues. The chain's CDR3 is CASSLPGDSETQYF. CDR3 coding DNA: TGTGCCAGCAGCTTACCAGGGGACTCGGAGACCCAGTACTTC. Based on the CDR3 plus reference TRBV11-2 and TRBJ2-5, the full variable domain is EAGVAQSPRYKIIEKRQSVAFWCNPISGHATLYWYQQILGQGPKLLIQFQNNGVVDDSQLPKDRFSAERLKGVDSTLKIQPAKLEDSAVYLCASSLPGDSETQYFGPGTRLLVL.

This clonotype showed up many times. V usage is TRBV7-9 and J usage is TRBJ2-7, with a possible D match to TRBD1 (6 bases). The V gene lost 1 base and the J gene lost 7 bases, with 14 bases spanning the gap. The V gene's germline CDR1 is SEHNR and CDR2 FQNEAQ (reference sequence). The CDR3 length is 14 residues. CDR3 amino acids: CASSLVGGPGEQYF. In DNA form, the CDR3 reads TGTGCCAGCAGCTTAGTTGGGGGCCCCGGTGAGCAGTACTTC.

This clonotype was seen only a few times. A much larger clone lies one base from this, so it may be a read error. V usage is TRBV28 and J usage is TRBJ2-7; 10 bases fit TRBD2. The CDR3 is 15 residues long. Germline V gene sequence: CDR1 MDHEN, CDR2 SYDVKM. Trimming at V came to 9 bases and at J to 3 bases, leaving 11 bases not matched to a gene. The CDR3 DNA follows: TGTGCCAGGAGCTCGAGGACTAGCGGTCTCTACGAGCAGTACTTC. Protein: CARSSRTSGLYEQYF.

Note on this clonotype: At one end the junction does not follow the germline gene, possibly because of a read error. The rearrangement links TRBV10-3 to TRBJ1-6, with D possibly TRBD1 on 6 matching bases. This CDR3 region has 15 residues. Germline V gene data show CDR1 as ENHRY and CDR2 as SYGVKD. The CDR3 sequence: CTISEFLQGNSPLHF. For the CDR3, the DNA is TGTACCATCAGTGAGTTTCTACAGGGAAATTCGCCCCTCCACTTT.

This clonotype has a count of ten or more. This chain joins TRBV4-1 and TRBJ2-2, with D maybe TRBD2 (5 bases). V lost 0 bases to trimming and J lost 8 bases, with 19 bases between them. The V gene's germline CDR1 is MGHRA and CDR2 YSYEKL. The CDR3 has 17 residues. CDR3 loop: CASSQELWRAERGELFF. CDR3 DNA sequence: TGCGCCAGCAGCCAAGAATTGTGGCGGGCGGAGAGGGGGGAGCTGTTTTTT.

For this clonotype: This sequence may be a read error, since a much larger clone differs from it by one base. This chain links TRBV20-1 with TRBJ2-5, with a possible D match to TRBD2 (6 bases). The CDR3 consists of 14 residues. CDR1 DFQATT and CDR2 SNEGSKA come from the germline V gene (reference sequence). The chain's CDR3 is CSARDRGGLESQYF. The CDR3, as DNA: TGCAGTGCTAGAGATCGGGGAGGCTTGGAGAGCCAGTACTTC.

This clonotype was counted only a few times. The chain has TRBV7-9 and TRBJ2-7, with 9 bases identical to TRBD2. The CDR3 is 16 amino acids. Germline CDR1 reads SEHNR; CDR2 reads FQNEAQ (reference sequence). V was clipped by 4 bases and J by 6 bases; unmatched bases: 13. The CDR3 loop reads CASSSSYGSGSPEQYF. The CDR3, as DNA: TGTGCCAGCAGCTCGTCCTATGGTAGCGGGAGCCCCGAGCAGTACTTC.

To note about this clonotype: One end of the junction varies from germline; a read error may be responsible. The CDR3 region is CASSTGANAGELFF. In DNA form, the CDR3 reads TGCGCCAGCAGCACAGGGGCGAACGCCGGGGAGCTGTTTTTT. The chain carries TRBV5-1 and TRBJ2-2; 7 bases are shared with TRBD1. The CDR3 spans 14 residues. In germline, CDR1 is SGHRS, CDR2 YFSETQ.

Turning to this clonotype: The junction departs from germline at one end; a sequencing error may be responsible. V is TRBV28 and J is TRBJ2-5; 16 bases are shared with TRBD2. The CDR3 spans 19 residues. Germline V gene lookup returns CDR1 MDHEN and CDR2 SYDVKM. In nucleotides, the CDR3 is TGTGCCAGCAGTCTCTGGGGACTAGCGGGAGGGATGAGCCAAGCGACCCAGTACTTC. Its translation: CASSLWGLAGGMSQATQYF.